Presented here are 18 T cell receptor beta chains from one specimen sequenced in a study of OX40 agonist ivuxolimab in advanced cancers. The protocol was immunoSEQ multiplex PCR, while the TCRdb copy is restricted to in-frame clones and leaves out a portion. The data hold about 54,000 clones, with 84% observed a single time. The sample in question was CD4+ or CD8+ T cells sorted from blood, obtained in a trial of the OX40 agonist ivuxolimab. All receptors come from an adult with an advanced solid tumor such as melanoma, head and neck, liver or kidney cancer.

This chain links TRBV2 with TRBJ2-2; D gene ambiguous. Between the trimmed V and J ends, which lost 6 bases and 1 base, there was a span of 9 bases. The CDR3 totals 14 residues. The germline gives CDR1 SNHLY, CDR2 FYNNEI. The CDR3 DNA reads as TGTGCCAGCAGGAAGTCGCAGAACACCGGGGAGCTGTTTTTT. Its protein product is CASRKSQNTGELFF.

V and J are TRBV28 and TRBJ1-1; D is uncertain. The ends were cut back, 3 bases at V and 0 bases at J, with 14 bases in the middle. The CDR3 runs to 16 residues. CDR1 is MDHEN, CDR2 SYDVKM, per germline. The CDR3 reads CASSFLSIRLNTEAFF. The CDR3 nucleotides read TGTGCCAGCAGTTTTTTATCCATCCGCCTGAACACTGAAGCTTTCTTT.

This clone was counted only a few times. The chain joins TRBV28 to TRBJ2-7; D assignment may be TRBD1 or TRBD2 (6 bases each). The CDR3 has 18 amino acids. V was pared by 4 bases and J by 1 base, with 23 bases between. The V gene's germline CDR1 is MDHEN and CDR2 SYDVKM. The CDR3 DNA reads TGTGCCAGCAGTTCTCATATTGGGGGACTGAGGGGGTCCTACGAGCAGTACTTC. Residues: CASSSHIGGLRGSYEQYF.

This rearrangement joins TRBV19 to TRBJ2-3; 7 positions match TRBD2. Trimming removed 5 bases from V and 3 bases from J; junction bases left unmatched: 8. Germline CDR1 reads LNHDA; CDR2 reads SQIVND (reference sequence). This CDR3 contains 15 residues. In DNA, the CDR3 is TGTGCCAGTAGTCTCGCGGGCGGGAGTACAGATACGCAGTATTTT. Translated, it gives CASSLAGGSTDTQYF.

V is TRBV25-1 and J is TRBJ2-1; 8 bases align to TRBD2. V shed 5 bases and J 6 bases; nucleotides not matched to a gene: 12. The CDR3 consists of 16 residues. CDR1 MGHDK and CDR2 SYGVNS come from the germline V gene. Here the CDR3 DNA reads TGTGCCAGCAGTACGGGTTCGACTAGCGTGGGCAATGAGCAGTTCTTC. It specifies CASSTGSTSVGNEQFF.

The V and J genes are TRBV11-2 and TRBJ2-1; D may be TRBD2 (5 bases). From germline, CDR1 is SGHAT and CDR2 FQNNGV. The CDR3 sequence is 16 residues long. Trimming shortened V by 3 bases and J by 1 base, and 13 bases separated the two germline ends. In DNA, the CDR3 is TGTGCCAGCAGCTTCCAAACGGGAATTTCCTACAATGAGCAGTTCTTC. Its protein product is CASSFQTGISYNEQFF.

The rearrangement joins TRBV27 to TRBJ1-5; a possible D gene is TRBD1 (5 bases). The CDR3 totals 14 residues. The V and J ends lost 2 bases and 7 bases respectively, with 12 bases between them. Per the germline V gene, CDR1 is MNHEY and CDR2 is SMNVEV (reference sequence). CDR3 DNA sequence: TGTGCCAGCAGTTTAAGGCAGGGAGCCCAGCCCCAGCATTTT. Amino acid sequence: CASSLRQGAQPQHF.

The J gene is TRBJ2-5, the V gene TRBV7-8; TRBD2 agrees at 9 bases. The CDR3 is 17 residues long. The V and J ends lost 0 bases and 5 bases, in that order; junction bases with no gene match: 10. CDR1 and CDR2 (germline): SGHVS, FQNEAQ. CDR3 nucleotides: TGTGCCAGCAGCTTAGCGCCTAGCGGGACCCGGAGGGAGACCCAGTACTTC. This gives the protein CASSLAPSGTRRETQYF.

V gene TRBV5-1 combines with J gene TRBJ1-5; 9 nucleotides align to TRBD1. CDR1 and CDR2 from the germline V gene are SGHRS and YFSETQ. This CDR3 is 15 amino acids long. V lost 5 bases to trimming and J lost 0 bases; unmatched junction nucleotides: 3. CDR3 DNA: TGCGCCAGCAGAAGGACAGGGGATAGCAATCAGCCCCAGCATTTT. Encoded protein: CASRRTGDSNQPQHF. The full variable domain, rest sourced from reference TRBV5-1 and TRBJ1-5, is KAGVTQTPRYLIKTRGQQVTLSCSPISGHRSVSWYQQTPGQGLQFLFEYFSETQRNKGNFPGRFSGRQFSNSRSEMNVSTLELGDSALYLCASRRTGDSNQPQHFGDGTRLSIL.

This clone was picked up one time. CDR3 in amino acids: CASTLLSGNTIYF. CDR3 nucleotide sequence: TGTGCCAGCACCCTGTTAAGTGGAAACACCATATATTTT. This chain links TRBV6-6 with TRBJ1-3; no reliable D call. CDR1 MNHNY and CDR2 SVGAGI come from the germline V gene (reference sequence). The CDR3 extends over 13 amino acids. With 7 bases removed from V and 3 bases from J, the gap between germline ends came to 10 bases.

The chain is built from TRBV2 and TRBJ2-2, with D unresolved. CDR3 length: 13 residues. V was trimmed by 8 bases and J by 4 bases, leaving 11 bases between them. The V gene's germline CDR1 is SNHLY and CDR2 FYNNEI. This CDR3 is CASSTEATGELFF. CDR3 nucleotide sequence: TGTGCCAGCTCCACTGAGGCCACCGGGGAGCTGTTTTTT.

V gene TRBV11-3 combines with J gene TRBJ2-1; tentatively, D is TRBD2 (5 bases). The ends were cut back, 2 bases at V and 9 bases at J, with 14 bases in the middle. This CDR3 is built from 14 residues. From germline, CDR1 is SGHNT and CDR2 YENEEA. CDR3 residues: CASSLSAGMGEQFF. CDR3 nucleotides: TGTGCCAGCAGCTTATCTGCGGGTATGGGTGAGCAGTTCTTC.

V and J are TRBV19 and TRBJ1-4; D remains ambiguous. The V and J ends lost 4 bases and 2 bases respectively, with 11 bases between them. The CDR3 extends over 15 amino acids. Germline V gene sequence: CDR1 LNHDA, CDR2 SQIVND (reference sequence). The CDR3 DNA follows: TGTGCCAGTAGTACCCCAAGGGATACTAATGAAAAACTGTTTTTT. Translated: CASSTPRDTNEKLFF.

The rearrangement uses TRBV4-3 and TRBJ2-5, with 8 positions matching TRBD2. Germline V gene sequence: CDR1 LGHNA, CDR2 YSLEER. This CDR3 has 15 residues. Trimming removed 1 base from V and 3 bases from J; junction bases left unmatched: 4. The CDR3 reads CASSQVGAGEETQYF. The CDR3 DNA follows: TGCGCCAGCAGCCAAGTCGGAGCGGGAGAAGAGACCCAGTACTTC.

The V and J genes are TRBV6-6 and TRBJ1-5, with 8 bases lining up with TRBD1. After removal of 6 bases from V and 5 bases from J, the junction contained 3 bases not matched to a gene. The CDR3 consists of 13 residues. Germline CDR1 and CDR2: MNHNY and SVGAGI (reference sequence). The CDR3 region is CASSRTGYQPQHF. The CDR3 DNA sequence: TGTGCCAGCAGCCGGACAGGGTATCAGCCCCAGCATTTT.

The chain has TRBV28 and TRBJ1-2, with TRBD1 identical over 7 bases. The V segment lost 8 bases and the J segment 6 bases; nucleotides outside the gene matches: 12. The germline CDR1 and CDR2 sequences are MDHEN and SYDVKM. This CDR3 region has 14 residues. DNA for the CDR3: TGTGCCAGCTTAACCTTCAGGGGGGAGGATGGCTACACCTTC. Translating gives CASLTFRGEDGYTF.

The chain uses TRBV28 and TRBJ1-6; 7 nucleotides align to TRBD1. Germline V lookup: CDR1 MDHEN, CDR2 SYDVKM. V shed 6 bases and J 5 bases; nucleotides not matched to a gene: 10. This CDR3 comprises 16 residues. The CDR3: CASRDSLGQNNSPLHF. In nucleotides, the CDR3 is TGTGCCAGCAGAGACTCATTGGGACAGAATAATTCACCCCTCCACTTT.

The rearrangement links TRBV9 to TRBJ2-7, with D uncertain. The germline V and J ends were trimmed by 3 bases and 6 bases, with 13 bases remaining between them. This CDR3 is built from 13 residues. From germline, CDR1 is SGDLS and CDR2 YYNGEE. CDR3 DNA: TGTGCCAGCAGCGGATCCGCCACGGGCGAGCAGTACTTC. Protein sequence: CASSGSATGEQYF. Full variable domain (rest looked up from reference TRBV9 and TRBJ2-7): DSGVTQTPKHLITATGQRVTLRCSPRSGDLSVYWYQQSLDQGLQFLIQYYNGEERAKGNILERFSAQQFPDLHSELNLSSLELGDSALYFCASSGSATGEQYFGPGTRLTVT.